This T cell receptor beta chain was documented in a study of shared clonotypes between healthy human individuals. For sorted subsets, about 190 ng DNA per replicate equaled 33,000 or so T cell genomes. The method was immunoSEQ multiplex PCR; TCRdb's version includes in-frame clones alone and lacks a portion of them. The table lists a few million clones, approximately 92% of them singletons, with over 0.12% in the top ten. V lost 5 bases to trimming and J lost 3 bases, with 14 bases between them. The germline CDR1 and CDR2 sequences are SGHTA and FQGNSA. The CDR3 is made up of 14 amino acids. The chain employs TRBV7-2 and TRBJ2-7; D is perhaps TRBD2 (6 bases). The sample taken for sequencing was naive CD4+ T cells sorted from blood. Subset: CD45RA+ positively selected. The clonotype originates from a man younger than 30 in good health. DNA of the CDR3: TGTGCCAGCAGCCCCGAGGCGGGGATCTACGAGCAGTACTTC. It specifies CASSPEAGIYEQYF.